The rows below give T cell receptor beta chains drawn from one sample of a study of cytomegalovirus exposure and HLA in healthy donors. The repertoire was sequenced with immunoSEQ multiplex PCR; TCRdb's copy has only in-frame clones and lacks some. In the table there are about 110,000 clones, over 65% of which are singletons. What was sequenced was PBMCs. These receptors were obtained from a woman aged 30 to 39 in good health and CMV-seronegative. The CDR3 runs from the conserved cysteine through the conserved F or W. Fields, in order: V gene, clone size, D gene, J gene, CDR3 DNA, CDR3 protein. A D gene is named only where the DNA matches it firmly. Size is omitted from some rows. Given values are once, few, many or a class for expanded clones.

TRBV6-5	-	-	TRBJ2-1	TGTGCCAGCAGTTACTCGGGCAGGGTGGATGAGCAGTTCTTC	CASSYSGRVDEQFF
TRBV15	-	-	TRBJ2-5	TGTGCCACCAGCAGAGATCGAGCTGGTCTCCAGTACTTC	CATSRDRAGLQYF
TRBV11-3	-	-	TRBJ1-1	TGTGCCAGCAGCTTCGGTGCGGGGAACACTGAAGCTTTCTTT	CASSFGAGNTEAFF
TRBV7-6	-	TRBD1	TRBJ2-1	TGTGCCAGCAGCCTAGTTGGCGGACAGGGAAATGAGCAGTTCTTC	CASSLVGGQGNEQFF
TRBV5-4	-	-	TRBJ2-1	TGTGCCAGCAGCTCCCACAGCGGGCAGGGCGTCTATGAGCAGTTCTTC	CASSSHSGQGVYEQFF
TRBV29-1	few	TRBD1	TRBJ2-7	TGCAGCGTCACGACAGGGATCGAGCAGTACTTC	CSVTTGIEQYF
TRBV7-3	few	TRBD2	TRBJ2-1	TGTGCCAGCAGCACCTCTAGCGGGAGAACTGATGAGCAGTTCTTC	CASSTSSGRTDEQFF
TRBV5-4	-	-	TRBJ1-2	TGTGCCAGCAGCTTGGCCGCGTCGGCGAGCGGCGGCTACACCTTC	CASSLAASASGGYTF
TRBV13	-	-	TRBJ2-7	TGTGCCAGCAGCACGGGAAAAGCGCGACTGATCTTC	CASSTGKARLIF
TRBV18	-	-	TRBJ2-7	TGTGCCAGCTCAGCAGGGGGGTCCTGCGAGCAGTACTTC	CASSAGGSCEQYF
TRBV7-6	few	-	TRBJ1-1	TGTGCCAGCAGCTTAGCTGCGGGAGGTTTAAACACTGAAGCTTTCTTT	CASSLAAGGLNTEAFF
TRBV30	-	-	TRBJ1-2	TGTGCCTGGGAGCATCGGGGCTACACCTTC	CAWEHRGYTF
TRBV7-2	-	TRBD2	TRBJ2-2	TGTGCCAGCAGGCCCCCTTTCGGACTAGCGGGAGGGGGCGGGGAGCTGTTTTTT	CASRPPFGLAGGGGELFF
TRBV28	-	-	TRBJ1-5	TGTGCCAGCAGTTCACCCGGGAAGGAACAGCCCCAGCATTTT	CASSSPGKEQPQHF
TRBV5-4	-	-	TRBJ2-7	TGTGCCAGCAGCTTGCCGGGAGAACTCTACGAGCAGTACTTC	CASSLPGELYEQYF
TRBV5-4	-	-	TRBJ1-1	TGTGCCAGCAGCTTTGGGCGGGGGAACACTGAAGCTTTCTTT	CASSFGRGNTEAFF
TRBV5-1	few	-	TRBJ2-3	TGCGCCAGCAGCTTGCTGGCTAGCACAGATACGCAGTATTTT	CASSLLASTDTQYF
TRBV5-4	once	TRBD2	TRBJ2-1	TGTGCCAGCAGCCTACGGGACTATGCGGGTGAGCAGTTCTTC	CASSLRDYAGEQFF
TRBV27	-	-	TRBJ2-7	TGTGCCAGCAGTTTAGGCACAGGGAGGGTAGGGCAGTACTTC	CASSLGTGRVGQYF
TRBV30	few	TRBD1	TRBJ2-7	TGTGCCAGAGGTGTCAGGGGGCTCTACGAGCAGTACTTC	CARGVRGLYEQYF
TRBV4-1	-	TRBD2	TRBJ2-1	TGCGCCAGCAGCCAACCCCCAGGACTAGCGGGCGTTATTAAGTTCTTC	CASSQPPGLAGVIKFF
TRBV11-2	-	-	TRBJ2-1	TGTGCCAGCAGCTTAGATCGGGAAGCGGGTCTCCACAATGAGCAGTTCTTC	CASSLDREAGLHNEQFF
TRBV28	-	-	TRBJ2-2	TGTGCCAGCAGCTTGTCCGGGGGCACCGGGGAGCTGTTTTTT	CASSLSGGTGELFF
TRBV6-5	-	TRBD1	TRBJ1-1	TGTGCCAGCAGTTACTCGAACAGGGGCAACACTGAAGCTTTCTTT	CASSYSNRGNTEAFF
TRBV7-2	-	-	TRBJ1-6	TGTGCCAGCAGCTTAAGTCGGACGGGAGTTGGGAATACTTCACCCCTCCACTTT	CASSLSRTGVGNTSPLHF
TRBV7-2	few	-	TRBJ1-2	TGTGCCAGCAGCTTAGAGACTATTCTAGGGGGCTACACCTTC	CASSLETILGGYTF
TRBV5-4	-	TRBD2	TRBJ2-7	TGTGCCAGCAGCCAAACTAGCGGGAGGGCCTACGAGCAGTACTTC	CASSQTSGRAYEQYF
TRBV5-4	once	TRBD1	TRBJ1-6	TGTGCCAGCAGCCCTAGGGGTGGACAGGGACCACTGACCCTCCACTTT	CASSPRGGQGPLTLHF
TRBV4-3	-	-	TRBJ2-1	TGCGCCAGCAGCCTAGCGTTTTACCGGGACAACAATGAGCAGTTCTTC	CASSLAFYRDNNEQFF
TRBV10-2	-	TRBD2	TRBJ2-5	TGCGCCAGCAGTGAATTTAGGAGCGGGGGGAGAGGTGGAGAGACCCAGTACTTC	CASSEFRSGGRGGETQYF
TRBV19	-	-	TRBJ1-4	TGTGCCAGTGGGCGAGGGAATGAAAAACTGTTTTTT	CASGRGNEKLFF
TRBV11-3	few	TRBD1	TRBJ2-7	TGTGCCAGCAGCCAATATTCCGGACAGGGAACCTACGAGCAGTACTTC	CASSQYSGQGTYEQYF
TRBV28	-	-	TRBJ2-7	TGTGCCAGCAGGGCAACCCCGTTAAGTGGGCAGTACTTC	CASRATPLSGQYF
TRBV2	-	TRBD2	TRBJ2-3	TGTGCCAGCAGTGATGGTCTAGCGGGAGAAGTCGGCACAGATACGCAGTATTTT	CASSDGLAGEVGTDTQYF
TRBV27	-	-	TRBJ1-2	TGTGCCAGCAGTTTTAGTATCCTCTATGGCTACACCTTC	CASSFSILYGYTF
TRBV7-2	few	TRBD2	TRBJ2-3	TGTGCCAGCAGCATCTACGGGGGGGCTGCAGATACGCAGTATTTT	CASSIYGGAADTQYF
TRBV29-1	-	-	TRBJ2-3	TGCAGCGTTGCAACCCCAGTTGCAGATACGCAGTATTTT	CSVATPVADTQYF
TRBV4-1	-	-	TRBJ1-3	TGCGCCAGCAGCCAAGTGCAGGGTGTCGGAAACACCATATATTTT	CASSQVQGVGNTIYF
TRBV28	-	TRBD2	TRBJ2-7	TGTGCCAGCAGTACGGGCGGGACTAGCGGGGGGGCTAACTTC	CASSTGGTSGGANF
TRBV7-9	-	-	TRBJ2-1	TGTGCCAGCAGCTTATCACAGACCCACAATGAGCAGTTCTTC	CASSLSQTHNEQFF
TRBV28	-	TRBD1	TRBJ1-5	TGTGCCAGCAGGACAGGGGTGATTCAGCCCCAGCATTTT	CASRTGVIQPQHF
TRBV29-1	-	-	TRBJ2-7	TGCAGCGTTGTAGGGGACGAGCAGTACTTC	CSVVGDEQYF
TRBV2	-	TRBD2	TRBJ2-3	TGTGCCAGCAGTGAACTCGTAGTTAGCGGGAGTGAGGCAGATACGCAGTATTTT	CASSELVVSGSEADTQYF
TRBV29-1	-	-	TRBJ1-2	TGCAGCGTTGAGGGGGGGAACGGCTACACCTTC	CSVEGGNGYTF
TRBV6-5	-	TRBD1	TRBJ1-1	TGTGCCAGCAGTCTTCAGGGGGCATGGAACACTGAAGCTTTCTTT	CASSLQGAWNTEAFF
TRBV15	-	TRBD2	TRBJ2-5	TGTGCCACCAGCAGAGGGGGAGGCGGGAGTGAGACCCAGTACTTC	CATSRGGGGSETQYF
TRBV7-6	once	-	TRBJ1-1	TGTGCCAGCAGCTTAGCGGGGGGGAACACTGAAGCTTTCTTT	CASSLAGGNTEAFF
TRBV7-2	-	TRBD1	TRBJ1-1	TGTGCCAGCAGCCCCGGGGACAGAAGAAACACTGAAGCTTTCTTT	CASSPGDRRNTEAFF
TRBV7-2	-	TRBD1	TRBJ2-3	TGTGCCAGCAGCTTTGGACAGGGCACAGATACGCAGTATTTT	CASSFGQGTDTQYF